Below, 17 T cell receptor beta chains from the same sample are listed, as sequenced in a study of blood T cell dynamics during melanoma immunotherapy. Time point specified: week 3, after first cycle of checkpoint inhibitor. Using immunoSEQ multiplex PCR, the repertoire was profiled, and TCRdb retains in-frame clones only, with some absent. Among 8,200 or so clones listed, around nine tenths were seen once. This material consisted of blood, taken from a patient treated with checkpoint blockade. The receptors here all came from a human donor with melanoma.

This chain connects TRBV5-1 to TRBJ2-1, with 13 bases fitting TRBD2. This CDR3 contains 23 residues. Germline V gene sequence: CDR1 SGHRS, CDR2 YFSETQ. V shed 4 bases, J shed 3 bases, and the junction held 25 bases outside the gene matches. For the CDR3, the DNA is TGCGCCAGCAGCCATGACAGGGCGACCGGGACTAGCGGGACTAAATTAAACTACAATGAGCAGTTCTTC. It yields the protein CASSHDRATGTSGTKLNYNEQFF.

The CDR3 sequence: CASSSSRVGYTF. The CDR3 coding sequence is TGTGCCAGCAGCTCTTCGCGAGTGGGCTACACCTTC. This chain links TRBV11-2 with TRBJ1-2; D not certain. CDR1 is SGHAT, CDR2 FQNNGV, per germline. The CDR3 is made up of 12 amino acids. V gave up 4 bases and J gave up 8 bases, with 11 bases separating them.

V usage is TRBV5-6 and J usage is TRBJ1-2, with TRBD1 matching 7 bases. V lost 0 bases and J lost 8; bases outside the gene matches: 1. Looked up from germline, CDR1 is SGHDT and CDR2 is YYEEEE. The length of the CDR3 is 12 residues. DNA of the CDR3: TGTGCCAGCAGCTTGGACAGGGGCGGCTACACCTTC. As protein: CASSLDRGGYTF.

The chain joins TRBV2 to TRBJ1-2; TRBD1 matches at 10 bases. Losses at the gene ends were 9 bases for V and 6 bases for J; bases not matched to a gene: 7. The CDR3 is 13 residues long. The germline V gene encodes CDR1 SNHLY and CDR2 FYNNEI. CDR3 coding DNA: TGTGCCAGTAAAACGGGACAGGGGAATGGCTACACCTTC. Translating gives CASKTGQGNGYTF.

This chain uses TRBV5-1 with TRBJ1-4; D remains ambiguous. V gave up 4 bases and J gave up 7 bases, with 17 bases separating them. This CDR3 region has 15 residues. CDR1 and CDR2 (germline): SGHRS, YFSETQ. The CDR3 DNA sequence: TGCGCCAGCAGCACCGATAAGTCGCGTGGTGAAAAACTGTTTTTT. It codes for CASSTDKSRGEKLFF.

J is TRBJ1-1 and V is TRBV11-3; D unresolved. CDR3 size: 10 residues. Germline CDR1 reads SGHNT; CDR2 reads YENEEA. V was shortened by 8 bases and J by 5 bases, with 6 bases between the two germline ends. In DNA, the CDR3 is TGTGCCAGCCCGGGGACTGAAGCTTTCTTT. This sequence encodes CASPGTEAFF.

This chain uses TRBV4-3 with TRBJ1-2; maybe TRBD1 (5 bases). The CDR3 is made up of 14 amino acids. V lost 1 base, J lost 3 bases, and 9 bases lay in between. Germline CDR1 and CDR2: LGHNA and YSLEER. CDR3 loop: CASSQGVRDYGYTF. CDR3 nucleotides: TGCGCCAGCAGCCAAGGGGTCAGGGACTATGGCTACACCTTC.

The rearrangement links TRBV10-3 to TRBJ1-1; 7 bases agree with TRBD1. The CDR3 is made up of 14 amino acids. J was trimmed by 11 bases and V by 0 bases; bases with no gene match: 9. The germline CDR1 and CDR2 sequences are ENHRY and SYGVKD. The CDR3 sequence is CAISESQSGGKAFF. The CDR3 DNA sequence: TGTGCCATCAGTGAGTCACAGTCAGGGGGTAAGGCTTTCTTT.

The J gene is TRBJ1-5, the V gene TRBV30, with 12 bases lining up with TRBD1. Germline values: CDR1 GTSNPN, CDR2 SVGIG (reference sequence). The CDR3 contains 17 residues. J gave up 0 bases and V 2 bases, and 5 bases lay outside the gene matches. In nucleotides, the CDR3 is TGTGCCTGGAGTTCCGGGACAGGGGGCATTAGCAATCAGCCCCAGCATTTT. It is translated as CAWSSGTGGISNQPQHF. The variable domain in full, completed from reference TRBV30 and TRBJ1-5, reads SQTIHQWPATLVQPVGSPLSLECTVEGTSNPNLYWYRQAAGRGLQLLFYSVGIGQISSEVPQNLSASRPQDRQFILSSKKLLLSDSGFYLCAWSSGTGGISNQPQHFGDGTRLSIL.

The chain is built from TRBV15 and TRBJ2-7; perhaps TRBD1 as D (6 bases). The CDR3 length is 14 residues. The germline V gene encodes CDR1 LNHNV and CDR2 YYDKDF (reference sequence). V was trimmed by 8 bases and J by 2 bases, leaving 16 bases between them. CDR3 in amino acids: CATQEGQGPYEQYF. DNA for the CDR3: TGTGCCACCCAGGAAGGGCAGGGGCCCTACGAGCAGTACTTC.

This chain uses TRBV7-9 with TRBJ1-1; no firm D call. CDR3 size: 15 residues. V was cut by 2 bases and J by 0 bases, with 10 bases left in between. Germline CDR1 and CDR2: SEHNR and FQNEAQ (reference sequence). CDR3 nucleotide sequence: TGTGCCAGCAGCTTACTCTCGAACCTGAACACTGAAGCTTTCTTT. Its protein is CASSLLSNLNTEAFF.

DNA of the CDR3: TGCGCCAGCAGCTTCGGGACAGGGGTCTCTGGGGCCAACGTCCTGACTTTC. Translated, it gives CASSFGTGVSGANVLTF. The chain couples TRBV5-1 to TRBJ2-6, with TRBD1 matching over 10 bases. CDR3 length: 17 residues. V was pared by 2 bases and J by 0 bases, with 2 bases of the junction left unmatched. The V gene's germline CDR1 is SGHRS and CDR2 YFSETQ.

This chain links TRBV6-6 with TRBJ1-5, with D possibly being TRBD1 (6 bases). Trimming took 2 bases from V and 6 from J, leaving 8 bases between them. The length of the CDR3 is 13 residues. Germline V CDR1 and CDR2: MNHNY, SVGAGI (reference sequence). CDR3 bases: TGTGCCAGCAGTTACGGGGGGCCTCAGCCCCAGCATTTT. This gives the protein CASSYGGPQPQHF.

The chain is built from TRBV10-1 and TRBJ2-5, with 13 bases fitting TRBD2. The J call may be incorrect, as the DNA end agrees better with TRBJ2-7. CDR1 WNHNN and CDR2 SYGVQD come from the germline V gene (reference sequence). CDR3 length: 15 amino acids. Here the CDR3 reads CATSGLAGSYYEQYF. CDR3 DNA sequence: TGCGCCACCTCGGGACTAGCGGGATCCTACTACGAGCAGTACTTC.

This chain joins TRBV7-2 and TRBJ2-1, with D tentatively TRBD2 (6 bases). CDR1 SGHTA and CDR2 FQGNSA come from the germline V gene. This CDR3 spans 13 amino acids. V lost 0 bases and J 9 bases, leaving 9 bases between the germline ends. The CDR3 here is CASSLAMEGEQFF. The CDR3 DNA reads TGTGCCAGCAGCTTAGCGATGGAGGGTGAGCAGTTCTTC.

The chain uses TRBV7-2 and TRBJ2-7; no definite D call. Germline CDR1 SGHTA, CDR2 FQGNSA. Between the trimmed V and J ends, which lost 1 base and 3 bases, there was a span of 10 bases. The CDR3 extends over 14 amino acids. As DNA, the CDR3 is TGTGCCAGCAGCTTAGGTCCGGGTATCTACGAGCAGTACTTC. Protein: CASSLGPGIYEQYF.

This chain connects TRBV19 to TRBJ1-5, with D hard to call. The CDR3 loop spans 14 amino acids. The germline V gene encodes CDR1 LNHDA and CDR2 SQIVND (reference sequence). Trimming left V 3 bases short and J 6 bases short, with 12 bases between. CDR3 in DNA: TGTGCCAGTAGTATGGATCTGGGTGGTCAGCCCCAGCATTTT. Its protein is CASSMDLGGQPQHF.